This T cell receptor beta chain was sequenced during a study of cytomegalovirus exposure and HLA in healthy donors. Study summary: Assignment to the Caucasian-associated ancestry cluster applied to around 80% of the roughly 400 genotyped donors.

General study results and limits: What TCR beta sequences reportedly achieved was accurate prediction of HLA-A and HLA-B alleles in most subjects.

The CDR3 has 13 amino acids. The ends were cut back, 7 bases at V and 3 bases at J, with 12 bases in the middle. Per germline, CDR1 MNHEY and CDR2 SVGAGI. Comments on this clone: Its target is unknown.

In the PCR, 60 Vbeta and 13 Jbeta primers were used. Using immunoSEQ multiplex PCR, the repertoire was profiled, and TCRdb retains in-frame clones only, with some absent. The sample lists about 220,000 clones; 82% were seen once. The sequence came from a woman aged 40 to 50 in good health and CMV-seropositive. The sample consisted of PBMCs. V is TRBV6-5 and J is TRBJ1-1; D call uncertain. The DNA for the CDR3 is TGTGCCAGCACTTCTAGGGAGGACACTGAAGCTTTCTTT. It codes for CASTSREDTEAFF.